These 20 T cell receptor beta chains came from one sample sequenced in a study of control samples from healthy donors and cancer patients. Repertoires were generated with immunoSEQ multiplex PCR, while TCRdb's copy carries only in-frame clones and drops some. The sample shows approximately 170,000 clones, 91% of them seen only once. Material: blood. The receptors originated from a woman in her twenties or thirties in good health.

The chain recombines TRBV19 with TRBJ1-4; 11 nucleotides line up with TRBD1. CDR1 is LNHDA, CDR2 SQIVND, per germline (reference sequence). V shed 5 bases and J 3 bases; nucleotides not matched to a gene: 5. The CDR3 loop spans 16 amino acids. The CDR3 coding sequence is TGTGCCAGTAGTCGGGACAGGGGGGCGGCTAATGAAAAACTGTTTTTT. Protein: CASSRDRGAANEKLFF. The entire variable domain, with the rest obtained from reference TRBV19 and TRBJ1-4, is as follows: DGGITQSPKYLFRKEGQNVTLSCEQNLNHDAMYWYRQDPGQGLRLIYYSQIVNDFQKGDIAEGYSVSREKKESFPLTVTSAQKNPTAFYLCASSRDRGAANEKLFFGSGTQLSVL.

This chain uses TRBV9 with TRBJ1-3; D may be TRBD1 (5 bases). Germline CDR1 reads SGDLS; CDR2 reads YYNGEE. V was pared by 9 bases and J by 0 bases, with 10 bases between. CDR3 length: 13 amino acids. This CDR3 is CATLTGSGNTIYF. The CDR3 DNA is TGTGCCACCCTTACAGGCTCTGGAAACACCATATATTTT. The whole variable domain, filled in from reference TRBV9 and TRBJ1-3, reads DSGVTQTPKHLITATGQRVTLRCSPRSGDLSVYWYQQSLDQGLQFLIQYYNGEERAKGNILERFSAQQFPDLHSELNLSSLELGDSALYFCATLTGSGNTIYFGEGSWLTVV.

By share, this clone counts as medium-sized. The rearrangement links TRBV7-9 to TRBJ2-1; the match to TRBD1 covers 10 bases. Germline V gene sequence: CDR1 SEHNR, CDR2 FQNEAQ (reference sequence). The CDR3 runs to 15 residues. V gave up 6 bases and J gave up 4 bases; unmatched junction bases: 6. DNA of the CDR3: TGTGCCAGCAGTCCTGGGACAGGGGTGTACAATGAGCAGTTCTTC. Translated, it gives CASSPGTGVYNEQFF.

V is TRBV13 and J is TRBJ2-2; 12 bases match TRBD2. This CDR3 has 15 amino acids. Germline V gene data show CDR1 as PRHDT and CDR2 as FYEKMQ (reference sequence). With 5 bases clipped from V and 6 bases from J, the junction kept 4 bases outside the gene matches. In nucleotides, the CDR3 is TGTGCCAGCAGCCCTAGCGGGAGGGCCGCCGGGGAGCTGTTTTTT. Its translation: CASSPSGRAAGELFF.

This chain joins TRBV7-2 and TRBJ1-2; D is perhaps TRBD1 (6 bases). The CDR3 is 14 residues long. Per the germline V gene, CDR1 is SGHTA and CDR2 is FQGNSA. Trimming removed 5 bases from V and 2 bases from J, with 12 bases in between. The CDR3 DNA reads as TGTGCCAGCAGCATAGGACAGCCCAACTATGGCTACACCTTC. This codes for CASSIGQPNYGYTF.

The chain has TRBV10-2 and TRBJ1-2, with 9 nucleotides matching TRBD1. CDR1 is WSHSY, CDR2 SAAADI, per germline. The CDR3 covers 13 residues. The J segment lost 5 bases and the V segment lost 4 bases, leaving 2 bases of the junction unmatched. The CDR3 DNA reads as TGCGCCAGCAGTGGGACAGGGGAATATGGCTACACCTTC. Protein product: CASSGTGEYGYTF.

CDR3 region: CASSYTRDRGHNEQFF. The CDR3 DNA reads as TGTGCCAGCAGTTACACCCGGGACAGGGGGCACAATGAGCAGTTCTTC. This chain links TRBV6-5 with TRBJ2-1, with TRBD1 matching over 12 bases. The germline V gene has CDR1 MNHEY and CDR2 SVGAGI. The CDR3 totals 16 residues. V was pared by 2 bases and J by 5 bases, with 4 bases of the junction left unmatched.

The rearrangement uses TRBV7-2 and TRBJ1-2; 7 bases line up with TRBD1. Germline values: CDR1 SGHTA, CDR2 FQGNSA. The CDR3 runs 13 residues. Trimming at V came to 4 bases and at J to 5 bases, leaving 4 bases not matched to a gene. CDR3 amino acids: CASSYDRVYGYTF. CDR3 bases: TGTGCCAGCAGCTACGACAGGGTATATGGCTACACCTTC.

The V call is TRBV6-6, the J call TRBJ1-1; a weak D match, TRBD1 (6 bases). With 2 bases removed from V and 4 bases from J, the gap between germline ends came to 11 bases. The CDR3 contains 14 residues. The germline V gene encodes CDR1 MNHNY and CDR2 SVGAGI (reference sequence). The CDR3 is CASSYGTSVTEAFF. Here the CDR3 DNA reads TGTGCCAGCAGTTACGGGACATCGGTCACTGAAGCTTTCTTT.

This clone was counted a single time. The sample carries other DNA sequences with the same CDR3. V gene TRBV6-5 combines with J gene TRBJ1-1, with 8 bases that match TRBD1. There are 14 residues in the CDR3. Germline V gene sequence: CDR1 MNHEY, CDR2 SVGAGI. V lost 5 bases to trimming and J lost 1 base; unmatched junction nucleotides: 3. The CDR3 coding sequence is TGTGCCAGCAGTACCGACAGGGGGAACACTGAAGCTTTCTTT. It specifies CASSTDRGNTEAFF.

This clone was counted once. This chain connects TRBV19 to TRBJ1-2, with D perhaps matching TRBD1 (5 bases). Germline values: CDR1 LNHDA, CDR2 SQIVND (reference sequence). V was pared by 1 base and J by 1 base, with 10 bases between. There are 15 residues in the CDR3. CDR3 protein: CASSIGGAINYGYTF. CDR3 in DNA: TGTGCCAGTAGTATAGGTGGGGCGATTAACTATGGCTACACCTTC.

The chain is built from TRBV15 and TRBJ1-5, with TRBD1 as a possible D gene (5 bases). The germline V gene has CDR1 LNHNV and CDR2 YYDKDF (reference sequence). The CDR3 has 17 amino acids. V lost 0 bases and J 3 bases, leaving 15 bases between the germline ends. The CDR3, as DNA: TGTGCCACCAGCAGAGATAATTACGGGGGAACCAATCAGCCCCAGCATTTT. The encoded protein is CATSRDNYGGTNQPQHF. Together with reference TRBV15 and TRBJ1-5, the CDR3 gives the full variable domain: DAMVIQNPRYQVTQFGKPVTLSCSQTLNHNVMYWYQQKSSQAPKLLFHYYDKDFNNEADTPDNFQSRRPNTSFCFLDIRSPGLGDTAMYLCATSRDNYGGTNQPQHFGDGTRLSIL.

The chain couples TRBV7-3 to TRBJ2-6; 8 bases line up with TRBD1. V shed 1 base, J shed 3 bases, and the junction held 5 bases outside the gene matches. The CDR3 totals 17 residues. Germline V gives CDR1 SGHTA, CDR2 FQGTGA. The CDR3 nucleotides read TGTGCCAGCAGCTTAAATCAGGGGGCGTTTGGGGCCAACGTCCTGACTTTC. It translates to CASSLNQGAFGANVLTF.

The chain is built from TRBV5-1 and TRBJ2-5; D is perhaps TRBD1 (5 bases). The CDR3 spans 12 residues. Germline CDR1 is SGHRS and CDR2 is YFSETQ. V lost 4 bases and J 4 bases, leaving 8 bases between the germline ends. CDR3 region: CASSQDRETQYF. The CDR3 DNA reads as TGCGCCAGCAGCCAAGACAGAGAGACCCAGTACTTC.

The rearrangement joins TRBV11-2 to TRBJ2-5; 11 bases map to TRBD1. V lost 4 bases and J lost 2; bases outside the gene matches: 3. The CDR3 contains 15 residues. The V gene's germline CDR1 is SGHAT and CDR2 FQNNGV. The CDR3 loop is CASSSDRGLQETQYF. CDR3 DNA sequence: TGTGCCAGCAGCTCGGACAGGGGGCTACAAGAGACCCAGTACTTC. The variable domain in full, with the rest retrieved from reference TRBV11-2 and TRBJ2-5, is EAGVAQSPRYKIIEKRQSVAFWCNPISGHATLYWYQQILGQGPKLLIQFQNNGVVDDSQLPKDRFSAERLKGVDSTLKIQPAKLEDSAVYLCASSSDRGLQETQYFGPGTRLLVL.

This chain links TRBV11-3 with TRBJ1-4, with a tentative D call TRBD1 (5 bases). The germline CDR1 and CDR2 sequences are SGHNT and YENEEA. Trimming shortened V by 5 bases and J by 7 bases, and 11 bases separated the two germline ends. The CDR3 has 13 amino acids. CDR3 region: CASSTVGVEKLFF. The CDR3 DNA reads TGTGCCAGCAGCACCGTGGGGGTTGAAAAACTGTTTTTT. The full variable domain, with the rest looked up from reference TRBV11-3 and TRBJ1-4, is EAGVVQSPRYKIIEKKQPVAFWCNPISGHNTLYWYLQNLGQGPELLIRYENEEAVDDSQLPKDRFSAERLKGVDSTLKIQPAELGDSAVYLCASSTVGVEKLFFGSGTQLSVL.

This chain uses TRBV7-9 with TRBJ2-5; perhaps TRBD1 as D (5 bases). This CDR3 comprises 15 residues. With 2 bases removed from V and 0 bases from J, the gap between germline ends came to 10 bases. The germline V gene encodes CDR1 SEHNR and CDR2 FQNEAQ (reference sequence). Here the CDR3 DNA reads TGTGCCAGCAGCTTACACCGACAGTACCAAGAGACCCAGTACTTC. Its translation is CASSLHRQYQETQYF.

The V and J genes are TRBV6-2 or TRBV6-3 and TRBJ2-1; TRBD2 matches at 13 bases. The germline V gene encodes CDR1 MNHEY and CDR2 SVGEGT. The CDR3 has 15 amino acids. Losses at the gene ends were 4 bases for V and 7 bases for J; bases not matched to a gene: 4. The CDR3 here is CASSSRTSGGNEQFF. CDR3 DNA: TGTGCCAGCAGTTCCCGGACTAGCGGGGGAAATGAGCAGTTCTTC.

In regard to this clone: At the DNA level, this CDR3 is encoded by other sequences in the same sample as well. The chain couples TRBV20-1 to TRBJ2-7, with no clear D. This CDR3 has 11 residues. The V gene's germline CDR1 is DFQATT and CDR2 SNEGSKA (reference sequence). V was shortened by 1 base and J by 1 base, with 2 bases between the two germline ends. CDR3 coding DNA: TGCAGTGCTAGAGGGTCCTACGAGCAGTACTTC. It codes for CSARGSYEQYF.

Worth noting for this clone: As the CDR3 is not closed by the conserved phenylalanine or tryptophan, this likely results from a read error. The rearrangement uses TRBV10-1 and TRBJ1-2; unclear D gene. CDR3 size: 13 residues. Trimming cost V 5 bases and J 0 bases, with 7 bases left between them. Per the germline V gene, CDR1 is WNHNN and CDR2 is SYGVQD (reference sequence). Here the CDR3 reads CASSPTANYGYTL. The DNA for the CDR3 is TGCGCCAGCAGTCCGACTGCTAACTATGGCTACACCCTC.